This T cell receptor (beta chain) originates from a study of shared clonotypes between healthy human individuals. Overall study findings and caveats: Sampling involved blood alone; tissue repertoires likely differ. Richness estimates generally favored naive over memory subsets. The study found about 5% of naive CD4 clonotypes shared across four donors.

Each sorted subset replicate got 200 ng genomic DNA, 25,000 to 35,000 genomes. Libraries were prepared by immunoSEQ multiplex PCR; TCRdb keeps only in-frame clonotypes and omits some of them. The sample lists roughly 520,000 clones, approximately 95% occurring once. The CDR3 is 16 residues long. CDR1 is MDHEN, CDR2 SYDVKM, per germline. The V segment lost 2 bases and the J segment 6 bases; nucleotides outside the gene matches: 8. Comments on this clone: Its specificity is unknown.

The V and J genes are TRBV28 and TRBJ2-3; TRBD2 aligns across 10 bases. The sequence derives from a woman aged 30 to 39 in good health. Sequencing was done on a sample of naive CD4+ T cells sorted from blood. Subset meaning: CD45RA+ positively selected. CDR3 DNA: TGTGCCAGCAGTTTAATGGAACTAGCGGGATCCGATACGCAGTATTTT. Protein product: CASSLMELAGSDTQYF.